This T cell receptor (beta chain) was profiled in a study of blood T cell repertoires in COVID-19 (dated by TCRdb to 2018 to 2020). In terms of the full investigation: Samples covering the acute and convalescent phases of COVID-19 were provided by collaborators in the United States, Italy and Spain. The material from the prospective study consisted of cDNA or gDNA derived from T cells, B-cell-depleted T cells, or PBMCs. Deeply sampled blood TCRbeta repertoires from subjects exposed to, actively infected with, or recovered from COVID-19 were included in the dataset. The repertoires were released in a freely available public database intended as a resource for research on the immune response to SARS-CoV-2. Samples came from the ongoing ImmuneRACE study (first 160 participants) plus 1,254 subjects from 6 global collaborators. A de-identified subject ID, COVID-19 status, age in years and sex were almost always included in the sample metadata. Where available, HLA class I and class II types were obtained from metadata supplied by the sample provider rather than from assay-based typing.

As a fraction of the sample, this clone is large (0.1 to 1%). What this receptor recognizes is not known. The input lacks base qualities; no much larger clone sits a single base away. Participants in the prospective study were enrolled through a virtual design, were aged roughly 18 to 90 years, and lived in some 24 United States geographic areas. In the prospective study, cohorts were assigned on the basis of participant-reported clinical history obtained from a screening survey and a study questionnaire. Recovered participants in ImmuneRACE Cohort 3 were defined as having two consecutive negative NP/OP PCR tests, clearance from a healthcare professional, or resolution of symptoms. Mobile phlebotomists in the prospective study collected whole blood, serum and a nasopharyngeal or oropharyngeal swab from every participant. Prospective study participants could optionally give additional blood draws and questionnaires over an approximately two-month period. Blood samples from the prospective study were shipped frozen or at room temperature prior to DNA extraction.

General study outcomes and caveats: The amount of clinical and demographic metadata varied by source and participant and was provided uncurated.

TCRbeta CDR3 regions were amplified from genomic DNA by means of the immunoSEQ Assay, a bias-controlled multiplex PCR. Turning to the authors' computational methods: The number of nucleated cells in each sample was estimated from the amplification of reference gene primers within the assay. Sequence reads were collapsed and filtered to measure the absolute abundance of every unique TCRbeta CDR3 rearrangement. For each sample, productive Simpson clonality was calculated as the square root of Simpson's diversity index across productive rearrangements. This is the immuneACCESS table as TCRdb keeps it, with only in-frame sequences that have V and J called. A part of the clones is gone; compared with another copy, unresolved V genes explain less than half, and the rest is unexplained. From that table come the V and J calls and clone size; the DNA was used to work out D and trimming. The sample table contains 140,000 to 150,000 clones; only one count was recorded for about 87% of them. Clones ranked in the top ten supply roughly 12% of the sample.

Sequencing used PBMCs or T cells enriched from blood (not recorded which). This receptor was taken from a man between 60 and 75 years old who had recovered from COVID-19.

The DNA is as follows: TGTGCCAGCAGTCTGGACAAGAACACTGAAGCTTTCTTT. It translates to CASSLDKNTEAFF. The rearranged chain carries TRBV12-3 or TRBV12-4 and TRBJ1-1, and the D gene may be TRBD1, 5 bases matching. Reading from cysteine to phenylalanine, the CDR3 counts 13 amino acids. Only the CDR3 DNA is retained, 39 bases long and in frame from the first base. V sheds 5 bases and J sheds 1 base, leaving 8 bases between their ends.